Each of the 13 T cell receptor beta chains below was sequenced from the same sample in a study of shared T cell receptors in the human thymus. TCRdb's copy holds only in-frame clones and misses some; the assay was immunoSEQ multiplex PCR. The repertoire consists of 450,000 to 650,000 clones, with approximately 78% occurring once and the leading ten covering more than 0.01%. These data are also associated with another study on human thymus T cells.

The source material was thymocytes. The receptor source for this set is a boy less than two years old with a congenital heart defect.

The CDR3 DNA reads as TGTGCCAGCAGAAAGGTGCCTAGCGAGTCTTACGAGCAGTACTTC. This sequence encodes CASRKVPSESYEQYF. The J gene is TRBJ2-7, the V gene TRBV6-6, with D tentatively TRBD2 (6 bases). CDR1 and CDR2 (germline): MNHNY, SVGAGI (reference sequence). V dropped 6 bases and J dropped 4 bases, with 19 bases sitting between them. The CDR3 is 15 amino acids.

The chain is built from TRBV25-1 and TRBJ1-4; D remains unclear. The CDR3 is made up of 18 amino acids. Looked up from germline, CDR1 is MGHDK and CDR2 is SYGVNS. The germline V and J ends were trimmed by 4 bases and 0 bases, with 18 bases remaining between them. CDR3 sequence: CASSARVARHATNEKLFF. CDR3 coding DNA: TGTGCCAGCAGTGCACGAGTAGCTCGTCACGCAACTAATGAAAAACTGTTTTTT.

This clone was counted once. V gene TRBV12-5 combines with J gene TRBJ1-5; 12 bases are a match to TRBD1. This CDR3 is built from 19 residues. Looked up from germline, CDR1 is LGHNT and CDR2 is FRNRAP. V trimming: 0 bases; J trimming: 5 bases; junction bases outside the gene matches: 11. The CDR3 bases are TGTGCTAGTGGTTTGGTAGCACCGGGACAGGGGGCGGGAGATCAGCCCCAGCATTTT. This gives the protein CASGLVAPGQGAGDQPQHF. Looking up the rest from reference TRBV12-5 and TRBJ1-5 gives the full variable domain: DARVTQTPRHKVTEMGQEVTMRCQPILGHNTVFWYRQTMMQGLELLAYFRNRAPLDDSGMPKDRFSAEMPDATLATLKIQPSEPRDSAVYFCASGLVAPGQGAGDQPQHFGDGTRLSIL.

This chain connects TRBV6-4 to TRBJ2-5; 12 nucleotides align to TRBD2. The CDR3 runs 16 residues. Trimming at V came to 2 bases and at J to 5 bases, leaving 6 bases not matched to a gene. Germline CDR1 reads MRHNA; CDR2 reads SNTAGT. CDR3 sequence: CASSDDGLAGRETQYF. CDR3 sequence (DNA): TGTGCCAGCAGTGACGACGGACTAGCGGGACGGGAGACCCAGTACTTC.

The chain couples TRBV7-2 to TRBJ2-4, with a tentative D call TRBD1 (5 bases). V was pared by 5 bases and J by 7 bases, with 12 bases between. The CDR3 loop spans 13 amino acids. Germline CDR1 is SGHTA and CDR2 is FQGNSA. CDR3 DNA: TGTGCCAGCAGCCTATCCAACAGGAACATTCAGTACTTC. Its protein product is CASSLSNRNIQYF.

The rearrangement links TRBV2 to TRBJ1-1, with D possibly matching TRBD1 (5 bases). This CDR3 is built from 16 residues. Trimming stripped 5 bases from V and 0 bases from J, with 16 bases between. CDR1 and CDR2 from the germline V gene are SNHLY and FYNNEI. CDR3 in DNA: TGTGCCAGCAGTAGGAGAACAGGACCCATGAACACTGAAGCTTTCTTT. Translated, it gives CASSRRTGPMNTEAFF.

The V gene is TRBV5-6, the J gene TRBJ2-7, with D hard to call. The V end lost 0 bases, the J end lost 2 bases, and 12 bases lay between the germline ends. CDR3 length equals 15 residues. Germline V gene data show CDR1 as SGHDT and CDR2 as YYEEEE. The CDR3 loop reads CASSLAPAETYEQYF. As DNA, the CDR3 is TGTGCCAGCAGCTTGGCCCCCGCGGAAACCTACGAGCAGTACTTC.

The chain employs TRBV4-1 and TRBJ1-2; 10 nucleotides line up with TRBD1. The CDR3 is made up of 17 amino acids. CDR1 and CDR2 (germline): MGHRA, YSYEKL. Trimming took 2 bases from V and 2 from J; bases not matched to a gene: 8. The CDR3: CASSQKRTGGMNYGYTF. In DNA form, the CDR3 reads TGCGCCAGCAGCCAAAAAAGGACAGGGGGTATGAACTATGGCTACACCTTC.

The chain employs TRBV4-2 and TRBJ2-1; TRBD1 matches 12 bases. Germline V gene data show CDR1 as LGHNA and CDR2 as YNFKEQ. The CDR3 runs to 17 residues. V trimming: 3 bases; J trimming: 2 bases; junction bases outside the gene matches: 5. The CDR3 coding sequence is TGTGCCAGCAGCCAGGGGGGGACAGGGGGCCCCTACAATGAGCAGTTCTTC. This translates into CASSQGGTGGPYNEQFF.

The chain has TRBV2 and TRBJ2-3; TRBD1 matches at 9 bases. The CDR3 totals 13 residues. The ends lost 10 bases at V and 4 bases at J; junction bases unmatched: 6. Germline V gives CDR1 SNHLY, CDR2 FYNNEI. CDR3 residues: CANQDRGADTQYF. CDR3 in DNA: TGTGCCAACCAGGACAGGGGTGCAGATACGCAGTATTTT.

This chain connects TRBV6-1 to TRBJ1-5; 7 bases fit TRBD1. The CDR3 length is 17 residues. The germline V gene encodes CDR1 MNHNS and CDR2 SASEGT. Trimming at V came to 1 base and at J to 7 bases, leaving 13 bases not matched to a gene. CDR3 loop: CASSEGGREGAQQPQHF. The CDR3 DNA is TGTGCCAGCAGTGAAGGTGGTCGAGAGGGGGCTCAACAGCCCCAGCATTTT.

This clone occurred once. The rearrangement uses TRBV19 and TRBJ2-7; tentative D call: TRBD1 (6 bases). CDR1 and CDR2 (germline): LNHDA, SQIVND (reference sequence). Trimming cost V 6 bases and J 2 bases, with 11 bases left between them. CDR3 size: 13 residues. The DNA of the CDR3 is TGTGCCAGTAGCACAGGGTTCCCCTACGAGCAGTACTTC. Encoded protein: CASSTGFPYEQYF.

This chain uses TRBV6-4 with TRBJ2-3; D is unclear. Germline V CDR1 and CDR2: MRHNA, SNTAGT. This CDR3 spans 13 amino acids. V was clipped by 6 bases and J by 1 base, with 8 bases between them. The CDR3 region has the DNA TGTGCCAGCAGCCCCGCGGGCACAGATACGCAGTATTTT. It is translated as CASSPAGTDTQYF.